This T cell receptor (beta chain) is drawn from a study of human T cells and chemical hapten exposure. As for the study in general: All through the approximately 24-week study, the scalp of each patient received diphenylcyclopropenone doses weekly. Mostly female patients had alopecia areata, totalis or universalis.

In germline, CDR1 is SGHVS, CDR2 FQNEAQ. There are 13 residues in the CDR3. The V and J ends lost 8 bases and 4 bases respectively, with 13 bases between them. This clonotype was counted ten times or more. Time point specified: patch test 1, 2 weeks after DPC sensitization. The sample's treatment: therapeutic diphenylcyclopropenone sensitization with weekly scalp DPC. Per the authors' pipeline: TCRs per sample had a median of about 100,000 and ranged from 23,224 to 690,600. TCRdb reprocessed the RACE reads with MiXCR, giving one entry per CDR3 protein. These V and J calls derive from TCRdb rather than the authors' analysis. Of some 380,000 distinct CDR3 sequences in the sample, about 4.4% were seen once.

The starting material was whole blood, obtained in connection with sensitization to the hapten diphenylcyclopropenone (DPC). The TCR originated in a woman in her fifties or sixties with alopecia areata. Some clones in this sample may be carry-over from other donors' samples. The chain links TRBV7-8 to TRBJ2-3; no reliable D call. CDR3 protein: CASASEAPDTQYF. CDR3 nucleotide sequence: TGTGCCAGCGCCTCCGAAGCCCCAGATACGCAGTATTTT.